The 18 T cell receptor beta chains reported below all come from one sample, sequenced in a study of CD8 T cells in Susac syndrome. RNA in amounts of about 0.5 to 1 ug was reverse transcribed with random hexamers. TCRdb reprocessed the immunoSEQ multiplex PCR reads via MiXCR and lists one record per CDR3 protein. Here the sample spans 150,000 to 250,000 distinct CDR3 sequences, 90% to 95% being singletons. The sample consisted of CD4+ T cells from PBMCs. The receptors shown here come from a human donor with multiple sclerosis.

This chain uses TRBV5-1 with TRBJ2-7; the match to TRBD1 covers 7 bases. The germline V gene has CDR1 SGHRS and CDR2 YFSETQ. There are 15 residues in the CDR3. V was pared by 0 bases and J by 5 bases, with 8 bases of the junction left unmatched. CDR3 nucleotide sequence: TGCGCCAGCAGCTTGGTGAGGGGGCGGATGCACGAGCAGTACTTC. This encodes CASSLVRGRMHEQYF. The variable domain in full, with the rest retrieved from reference TRBV5-1 and TRBJ2-7, is KAGVTQTPRYLIKTRGQQVTLSCSPISGHRSVSWYQQTPGQGLQFLFEYFSETQRNKGNFPGRFSGRQFSNSRSEMNVSTLELGDSALYLCASSLVRGRMHEQYFGPGTRLTVT.

The chain joins TRBV20-1 to TRBJ2-7, with 10 bases that match TRBD2. In germline, CDR1 is DFQATT, CDR2 SNEGSKA (reference sequence). V lost 4 bases to trimming and J lost 1 base; unmatched junction nucleotides: 4. The CDR3 is 14 amino acids. This chain's CDR3 is CSANLAGVSYEQYF. The CDR3 DNA follows: TGCAGTGCTAATCTAGCGGGGGTGTCCTACGAGCAGTACTTC.

The chain joins TRBV12-5 to TRBJ1-1, with D unclear. Germline lookup yields CDR1 LGHNT and CDR2 FRNRAP. The CDR3 extends over 14 amino acids. Deletions cut 6 bases from V and 0 bases from J, with 11 bases between. CDR3 protein: CASGDTPMNTEAFF. CDR3 sequence (DNA): TGTGCTAGTGGGGATACACCTATGAACACTGAAGCTTTCTTT.

V and J are TRBV30 and TRBJ1-2, with D hard to call. The germline CDR1 and CDR2 sequences are GTSNPN and SVGIG (reference sequence). V lost 5 bases and J 6 bases, leaving 13 bases between the germline ends. The CDR3 length is 12 residues. Here the CDR3 DNA reads TGTGCCTGGTGTTGCTCCGAGAATGGCTACACCTTC. Amino acids: CAWCCSENGYTF.

This rearrangement joins TRBV5-6 to TRBJ2-2; 11 bases map to TRBD2. J gave up 5 bases and V 6 bases, and 9 bases lay outside the gene matches. In germline, CDR1 is SGHDT, CDR2 YYEEEE. This CDR3 is built from 16 residues. The CDR3 sequence: CASILAGGPRTGELFF. Written as DNA, the CDR3 is TGTGCCAGCATATTAGCGGGAGGGCCCAGGACCGGGGAGCTGTTTTTT.

This clonotype was observed a single time. V usage is TRBV9 and J usage is TRBJ1-1, with D maybe TRBD1 (5 bases). The V and J ends lost 0 bases and 7 bases respectively, with 16 bases between them. Germline values: CDR1 SGDLS, CDR2 YYNGEE. This CDR3 spans 15 amino acids. CDR3 bases: TGTGCCAGCAGCGTAGAAGGCTGGGGTGGGGGTGAAGCTTTCTTT. Protein: CASSVEGWGGGEAFF.

This chain uses TRBV6-6 with TRBJ2-1; D gene ambiguous. The germline gives CDR1 MNHNY, CDR2 SVGAGI (reference sequence). The length of the CDR3 is 16 residues. The V gene lost 5 bases and the J gene lost 0 bases, with 14 bases spanning the gap. The CDR3 reads CASSRYDLSSYNEQFF. Written as DNA, the CDR3 is TGTGCCAGCAGTCGTTATGACCTCAGCTCCTACAATGAGCAGTTCTTC.

The chain combines TRBV3-1 with TRBJ2-2; D call uncertain. CDR1 and CDR2 from the germline V gene are LGHDT and YNNKEL (reference sequence). This CDR3 comprises 15 residues. Trimming left V 8 bases short and J 0 bases short, with 13 bases between. The CDR3 sequence is CASGFGLANTGELFF. The CDR3 nucleotides read TGTGCCAGCGGGTTCGGGCTCGCGAACACCGGGGAGCTGTTTTTT.

The genes are TRBV9 and TRBJ2-5, with a tentative D call TRBD1 (5 bases). The CDR3 runs 13 residues. Trimming removed 0 bases from V and 6 bases from J, with 9 bases in between. Germline values: CDR1 SGDLS, CDR2 YYNGEE. The CDR3 loop is CASSVVGAQTQYF. In DNA, the CDR3 is TGTGCCAGCAGCGTAGTTGGGGCTCAGACCCAGTACTTC.

This chain joins TRBV2 and TRBJ1-6; TRBD1 matches 7 bases. Looked up from germline, CDR1 is SNHLY and CDR2 is FYNNEI. There are 14 residues in the CDR3. The trim removed 9 bases at V and 2 bases at J, leaving 4 bases unmatched. In DNA, the CDR3 is TGTGCCAGTGACAGGGACCCCTATAATTCACCCCTCCACTTT. It translates to CASDRDPYNSPLHF.

V gene TRBV12-3 or TRBV12-4 combines with J gene TRBJ1-5; D gene uncertain. The CDR3 consists of 13 residues. V gave up 3 bases and J gave up 0 bases, with 3 bases separating them. CDR3 protein: CASSLISNQPQHF. The CDR3 bases are TGTGCCAGCAGTTTGATTAGCAATCAGCCCCAGCATTTT.

V usage is TRBV29-1 and J usage is TRBJ1-1; TRBD1 matches 11 bases. V was clipped by 1 base and J by 2 bases; unmatched bases: 9. The CDR3 is made up of 17 amino acids. Per the germline V gene, CDR1 is SQVTM and CDR2 is ANQGSEA. This chain's CDR3 is CSVEGPGQGGPNTEAFF. Here the CDR3 DNA reads TGCAGCGTTGAAGGCCCGGGACAGGGGGGGCCTAACACTGAAGCTTTCTTT.

J is TRBJ2-1 and V is TRBV4-1, with 7 bases fitting TRBD1. This CDR3 is built from 16 residues. Losses at the gene ends were 2 bases for V and 3 bases for J; bases not matched to a gene: 7. Germline CDR1 reads MGHRA; CDR2 reads YSYEKL. This CDR3 reads CASSQSTGQSYNEQFF. Here the CDR3 DNA reads TGCGCCAGCAGCCAATCCACGGGACAGAGCTACAATGAGCAGTTCTTC.

The V gene is TRBV9, the J gene TRBJ1-6; D gene uncertain. The germline V gene encodes CDR1 SGDLS and CDR2 YYNGEE. The CDR3 is 15 amino acids. V dropped 0 bases and J dropped 6 bases, with 10 bases sitting between them. Here the CDR3 DNA reads TGTGCCAGCAGCGTAGGAAGGACGGGTAATTCACCCCTCCACTTT. Protein: CASSVGRTGNSPLHF.

V gene TRBV9 combines with J gene TRBJ1-3; D ambiguous. Trimming removed 4 bases from V and 4 bases from J, with 12 bases in between. The CDR3 contains 14 residues. The V gene's germline CDR1 is SGDLS and CDR2 YYNGEE. In DNA form, the CDR3 reads TGTGCCAGCAGCCCCCCTGGGTCCGGAAACACCATATATTTT. It is translated as CASSPPGSGNTIYF. The full variable domain, in which reference TRBV9 and TRBJ1-3 provide the parts outside the CDR3, is DSGVTQTPKHLITATGQRVTLRCSPRSGDLSVYWYQQSLDQGLQFLIQYYNGEERAKGNILERFSAQQFPDLHSELNLSSLELGDSALYFCASSPPGSGNTIYFGEGSWLTVV.

This clonotype was picked up one time. The V call is TRBV12-3 or TRBV12-4, the J call TRBJ2-3; 15 nucleotides align to TRBD2. The CDR3 is made up of 18 amino acids. V gave up 4 bases and J gave up 1 base; unmatched junction bases: 6. The CDR3 DNA reads TGTGCCAGCAGTTCCCTGGGACTAGCGGGGGGACGCACAGATACGCAGTATTTT. This gives the protein CASSSLGLAGGRTDTQYF.

The chain has TRBV7-9 and TRBJ1-1, with no clear D. This CDR3 contains 14 residues. V was pared by 5 bases and J by 5 bases, with 15 bases between. Germline V lookup: CDR1 SEHNR, CDR2 FQNEAQ (reference sequence). The CDR3 bases are TGTGCCAGCAGCCGCTCCAGTGGTAAAACTGAAGCTTTCTTT. It codes for CASSRSSGKTEAFF.

The table lists this clonotype with a count of one. The V gene is TRBV18, the J gene TRBJ2-7, with 9 bases lining up with TRBD1. V was clipped by 5 bases and J by 7 bases; unmatched bases: 15. CDR3 length: 16 amino acids. Germline lookup yields CDR1 KGHSH and CDR2 LQKENI. The CDR3 region has the DNA TGTGCCAGCTCATCCGGGACAGGGACGCGACGAGCTGAGCAGTACTTC. Protein: CASSSGTGTRRAEQYF.